This T cell receptor (beta chain) emerged from a study of blood T cell repertoires in COVID-19. Study at large: COVID-19 samples from acute and convalescent phases originated in the United States, Italy and Spain. T cells, B-cell-depleted T cells, or PBMCs supplied cDNA or gDNA.

Original handling: Reference gene primers were amplified, and this amplification served to estimate nucleated cell counts. Only in-frame clones appear in the TCRdb table, and some are missing; sequencing was by immunoSEQ multiplex PCR. The DNA was the basis for D and trimming; V, J and clone size are from that table. The repertoire holds around 84,000 clones, over 70% seen once, with 5% to 6% in the top ten. Sample: peripheral blood. The receptor's source is a man aged 45-65 years with active or convalescent COVID-19.

The CDR3 coding sequence is TGCAGTGCTAGTGCGGGGACTGGCGCTGGAAACACCATATATTTT. It is translated as CSASAGTGAGNTIYF. The rearrangement uses TRBV20-1 and TRBJ1-3; D is possibly TRBD1 (5 bases). The CDR3 runs to 15 residues. CDR1 DFQATT and CDR2 SNEGSKA come from the germline V gene (reference sequence). V lost 3 bases, J lost 2 bases, and 14 bases lay in between.